This paragraph reports one T cell receptor beta chain. Its antigen remains undetermined. No base quality information exists; no much larger clone differs at one position. Participants in the prospective study were enrolled through a virtual design, were aged roughly 18 to 100 years, and lived in some 24 United States geographic areas. Cohort assignment in the prospective study relied on participant-reported clinical history from a screening survey and a study questionnaire. ImmuneRACE Cohort 3 recovered participants were defined by two consecutive negative NP/OP PCR tests, healthcare professional clearance, or symptom resolution. Each participant in the prospective study had whole blood, serum and a nasopharyngeal or oropharyngeal swab collected by mobile phlebotomists. Participants in the prospective study had the option to provide additional blood draws and questionnaires over an approximately 2-month period. Before DNA extraction, prospective study blood samples were shipped either frozen or at room temperature.

The immunoSEQ Assay, a bias-controlled multiplex PCR, was used to amplify TCRbeta CDR3 regions from genomic DNA. In the authors' own workflow: Within the assay, amplification of reference gene primers was used to estimate how many nucleated cells each sample contained. Sequence reads were collapsed and filtered to measure the absolute abundance of every unique TCRbeta CDR3 rearrangement. For each sample, productive Simpson clonality was calculated as the square root of Simpson's diversity index across productive rearrangements. Drawn from immuneACCESS, this table holds only the in-frame rearrangements with V and J called that TCRdb kept. Clones are partly lost; checked studies trace under half to an unresolved V gene and leave the rest unexplained. The DNA gave D and trimming, while V, J and clone size come from that table. Present in this sample are 250,000 to 300,000 clones, about nine tenths of which were seen just once. 1.5% to 2% of the sample is in the top ten clones.

This sample is drawn from a study of blood T cell repertoires in COVID-19 (dated by TCRdb to the early 2020s). The study in broad terms: Samples from collaborators originated in the United States, Italy and Spain and spanned both the acute and convalescent phases of COVID-19. The repertoires were released in a freely available public database intended as a resource for research on the immune response to SARS-CoV-2. A de-identified subject ID, COVID-19 status, age in years and sex were almost always included in the sample metadata. Samples came from the ongoing ImmuneRACE study (first 160 participants) plus 1,254 subjects from 6 global collaborators. Where available, HLA class I and class II types were taken from metadata supplied by the sample provider and were not determined by assay-based typing. The material from the prospective study consisted of cDNA or gDNA derived from T cells, B-cell-depleted T cells, or PBMCs. Deeply sampled blood TCRbeta repertoires from subjects exposed to, actively infected with, or recovered from COVID-19 were included in the dataset. Here is what the overall study found, with its caveats: The quantity of clinical and demographic metadata differed by source and by participant and was supplied without curation.

The germline V gene encodes CDR1 SGHRS and CDR2 YFSETQ. V ends up 4 bases short and J 9 bases short, with an unmatched junction base count of 11. Spanning cysteine to phenylalanine, the CDR3 consists of 15 amino acids. Kept here is only the CDR3 DNA, which spans 45 bases and is read in frame from base 1. This sequence was found in a woman between 40 and 50 years old who had recovered from COVID-19. The chain links TRBV5-1 with TRBJ2-1, and TRBD2 aligns with 9 junction nucleotides. The specimen was PBMCs or T cells enriched from blood (not recorded which). The DNA is TGCGCCAGCAGCGGAGCTAGCGGGATAGGGAGTGAGCAGTTCTTC. Its product reads: CASSGASGIGSEQFF.